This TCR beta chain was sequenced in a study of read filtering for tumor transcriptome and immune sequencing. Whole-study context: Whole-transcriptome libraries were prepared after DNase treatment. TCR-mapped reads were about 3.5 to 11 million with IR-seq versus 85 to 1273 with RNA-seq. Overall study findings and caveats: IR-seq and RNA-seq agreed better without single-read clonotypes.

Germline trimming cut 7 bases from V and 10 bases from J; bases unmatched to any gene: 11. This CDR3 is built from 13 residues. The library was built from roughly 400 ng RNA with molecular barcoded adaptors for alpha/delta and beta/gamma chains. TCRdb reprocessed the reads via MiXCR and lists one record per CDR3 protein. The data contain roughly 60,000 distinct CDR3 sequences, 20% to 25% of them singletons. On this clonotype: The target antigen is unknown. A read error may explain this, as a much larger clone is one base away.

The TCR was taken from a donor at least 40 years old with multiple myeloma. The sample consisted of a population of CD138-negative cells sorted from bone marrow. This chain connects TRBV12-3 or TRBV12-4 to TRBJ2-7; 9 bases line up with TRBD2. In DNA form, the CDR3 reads TGTGCCAGCACTGATTGGATTAGCGGGAGTCAGTACTTC. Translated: CASTDWISGSQYF.